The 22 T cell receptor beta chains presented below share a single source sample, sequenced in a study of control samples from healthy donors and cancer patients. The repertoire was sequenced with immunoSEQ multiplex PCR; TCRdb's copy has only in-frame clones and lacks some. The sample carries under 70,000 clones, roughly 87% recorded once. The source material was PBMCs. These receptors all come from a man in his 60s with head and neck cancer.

The DNA of the CDR3 is TGTGCCAGCAGTTTGATCGGGGCCTCCTACGAGCAGTACTTC. It encodes CASSLIGASYEQYF. The chain joins TRBV28 to TRBJ2-7; D assignment may be TRBD1 or TRBD2 (5 bases each). This CDR3 region has 14 residues. Germline values: CDR1 MDHEN, CDR2 SYDVKM. The germline V and J ends were trimmed by 3 bases and 0 bases, with 9 bases remaining between them.

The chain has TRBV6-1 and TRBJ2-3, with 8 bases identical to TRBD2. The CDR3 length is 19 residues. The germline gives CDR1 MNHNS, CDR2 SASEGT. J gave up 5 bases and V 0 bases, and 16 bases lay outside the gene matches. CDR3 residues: CASSEAPAVRGGVVDTQYF. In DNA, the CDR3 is TGTGCCAGCAGTGAAGCGCCAGCGGTTCGGGGGGGTGTTGTAGATACGCAGTATTTT.

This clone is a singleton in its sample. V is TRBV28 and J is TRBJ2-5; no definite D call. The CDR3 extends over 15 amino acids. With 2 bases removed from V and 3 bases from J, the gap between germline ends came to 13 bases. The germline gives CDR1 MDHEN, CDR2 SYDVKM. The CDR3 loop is CASSLNQDGKETQYF. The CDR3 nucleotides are TGTGCCAGCAGTTTAAATCAGGATGGGAAAGAGACCCAGTACTTC. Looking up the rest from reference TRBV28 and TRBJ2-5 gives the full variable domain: DVKVTQSSRYLVKRTGEKVFLECVQDMDHENMFWYRQDPGLGLRLIYFSYDVKMKEKGDIPEGYSVSREKKERFSLILESASTNQTSMYLCASSLNQDGKETQYFGPGTRLLVL.

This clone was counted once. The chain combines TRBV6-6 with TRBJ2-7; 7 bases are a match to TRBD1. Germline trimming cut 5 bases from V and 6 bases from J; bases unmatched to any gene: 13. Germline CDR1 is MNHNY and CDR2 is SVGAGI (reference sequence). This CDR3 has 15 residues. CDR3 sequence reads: CASSPTGQVGGEQYF. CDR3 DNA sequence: TGTGCCAGCAGTCCTACCGGACAGGTCGGTGGCGAGCAGTACTTC.

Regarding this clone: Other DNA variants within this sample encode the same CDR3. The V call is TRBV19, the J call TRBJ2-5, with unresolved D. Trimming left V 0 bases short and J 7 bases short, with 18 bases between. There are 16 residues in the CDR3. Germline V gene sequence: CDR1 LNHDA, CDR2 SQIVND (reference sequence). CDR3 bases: TGTGCCAGTAGTATAGATGCCGGTCGAGTAAACGGGACCCAGTACTTC. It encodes CASSIDAGRVNGTQYF. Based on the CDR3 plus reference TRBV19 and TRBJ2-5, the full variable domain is DGGITQSPKYLFRKEGQNVTLSCEQNLNHDAMYWYRQDPGQGLRLIYYSQIVNDFQKGDIAEGYSVSREKKESFPLTVTSAQKNPTAFYLCASSIDAGRVNGTQYFGPGTRLLVL.

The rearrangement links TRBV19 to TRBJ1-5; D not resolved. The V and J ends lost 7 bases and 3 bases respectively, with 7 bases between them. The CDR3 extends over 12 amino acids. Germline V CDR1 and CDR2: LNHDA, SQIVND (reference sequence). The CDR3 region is CASNMFNQPQHF. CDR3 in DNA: TGTGCCAGTAACATGTTCAATCAGCCCCAGCATTTT.

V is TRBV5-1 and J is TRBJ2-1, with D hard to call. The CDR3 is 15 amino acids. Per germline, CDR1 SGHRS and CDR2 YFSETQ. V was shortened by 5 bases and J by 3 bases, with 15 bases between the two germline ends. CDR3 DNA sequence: TGCGCCAGCAGTCCGCAACCAGACCACTACAATGAGCAGTTCTTC. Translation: CASSPQPDHYNEQFF.

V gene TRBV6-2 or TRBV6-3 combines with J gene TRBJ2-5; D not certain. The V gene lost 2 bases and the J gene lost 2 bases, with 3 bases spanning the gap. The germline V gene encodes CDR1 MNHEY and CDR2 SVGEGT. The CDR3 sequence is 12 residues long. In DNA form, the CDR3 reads TGTGCCAGCAGTTACCTGCAAGAGACCCAGTACTTC. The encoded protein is CASSYLQETQYF.

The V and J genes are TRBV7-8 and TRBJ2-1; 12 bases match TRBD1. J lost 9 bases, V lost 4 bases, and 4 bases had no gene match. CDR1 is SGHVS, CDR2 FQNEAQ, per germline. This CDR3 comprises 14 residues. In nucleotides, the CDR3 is TGTGCCAGCAGCTCGGGGACAGGGGGCGCTGAGCAGTTCTTC. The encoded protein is CASSSGTGGAEQFF.

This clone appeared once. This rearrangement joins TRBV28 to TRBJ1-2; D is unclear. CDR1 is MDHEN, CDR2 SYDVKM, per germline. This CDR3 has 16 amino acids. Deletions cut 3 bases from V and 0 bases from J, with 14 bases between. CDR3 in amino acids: CASSFSGRPTNYGYTF. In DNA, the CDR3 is TGTGCCAGCAGTTTTTCAGGCAGACCGACTAACTATGGCTACACCTTC.

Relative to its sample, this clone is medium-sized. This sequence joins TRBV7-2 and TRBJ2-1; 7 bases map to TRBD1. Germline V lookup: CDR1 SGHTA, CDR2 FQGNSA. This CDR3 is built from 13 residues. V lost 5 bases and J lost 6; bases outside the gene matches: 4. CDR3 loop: CASSLDRANEQFF. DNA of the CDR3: TGTGCCAGCAGCCTTGACAGGGCCAATGAGCAGTTCTTC.

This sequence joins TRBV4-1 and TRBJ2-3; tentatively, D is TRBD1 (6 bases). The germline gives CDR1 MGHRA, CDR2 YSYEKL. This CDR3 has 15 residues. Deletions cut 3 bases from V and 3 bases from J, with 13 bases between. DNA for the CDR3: TGCGCCAGCAGCCAGGCCCGGACAGCTACAGATACGCAGTATTTT. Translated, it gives CASSQARTATDTQYF.

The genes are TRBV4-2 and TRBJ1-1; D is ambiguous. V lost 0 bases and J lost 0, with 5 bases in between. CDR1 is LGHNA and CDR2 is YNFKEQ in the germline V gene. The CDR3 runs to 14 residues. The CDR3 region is CASSQDPLNTEAFF. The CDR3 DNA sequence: TGTGCCAGCAGCCAAGACCCATTGAACACTGAAGCTTTCTTT.

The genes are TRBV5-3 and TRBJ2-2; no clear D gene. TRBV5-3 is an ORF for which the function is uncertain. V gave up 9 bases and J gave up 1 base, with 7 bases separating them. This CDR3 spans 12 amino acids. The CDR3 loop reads CATRMNTGELFF. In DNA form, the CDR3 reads TGTGCCACCCGAATGAACACCGGGGAGCTGTTTTTT.

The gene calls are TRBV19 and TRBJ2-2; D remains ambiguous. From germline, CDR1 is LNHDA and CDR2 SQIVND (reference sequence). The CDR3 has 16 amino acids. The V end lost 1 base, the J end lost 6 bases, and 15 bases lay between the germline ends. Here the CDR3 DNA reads TGTGCCAGTAGTATAGGCGTCAACTGGGGATCCGGGGAGCTGTTTTTT. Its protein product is CASSIGVNWGSGELFF.

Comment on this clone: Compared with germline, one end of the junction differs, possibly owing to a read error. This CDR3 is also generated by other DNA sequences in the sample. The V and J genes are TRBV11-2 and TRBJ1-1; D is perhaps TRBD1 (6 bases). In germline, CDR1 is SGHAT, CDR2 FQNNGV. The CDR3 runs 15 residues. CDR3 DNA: TGTGCCAGCAGTTTAGGGCGGGGGGCGGGGGCGGAAGCTTTCTTT. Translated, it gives CASSLGRGAGAEAFF.

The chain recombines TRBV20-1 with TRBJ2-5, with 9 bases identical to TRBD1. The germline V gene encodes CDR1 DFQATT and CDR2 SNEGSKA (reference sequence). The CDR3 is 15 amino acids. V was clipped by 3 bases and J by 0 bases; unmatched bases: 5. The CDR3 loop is CSASRTGDYQETQYF. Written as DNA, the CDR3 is TGCAGTGCTAGTAGGACAGGGGACTACCAAGAGACCCAGTACTTC.

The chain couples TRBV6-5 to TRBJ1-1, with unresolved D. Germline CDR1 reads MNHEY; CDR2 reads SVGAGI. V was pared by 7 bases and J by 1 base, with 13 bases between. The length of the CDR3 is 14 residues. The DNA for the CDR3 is TGTGCCAGCACCCCAGGCCGAAAGAACACTGAAGCTTTCTTT. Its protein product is CASTPGRKNTEAFF.

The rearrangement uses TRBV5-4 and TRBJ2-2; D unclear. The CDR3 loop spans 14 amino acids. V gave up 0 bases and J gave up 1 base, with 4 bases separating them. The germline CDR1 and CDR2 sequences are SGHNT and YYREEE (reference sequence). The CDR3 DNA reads TGTGCCAGCAGCTTGGCAGAGAACACCGGGGAGCTGTTTTTT. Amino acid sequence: CASSLAENTGELFF.

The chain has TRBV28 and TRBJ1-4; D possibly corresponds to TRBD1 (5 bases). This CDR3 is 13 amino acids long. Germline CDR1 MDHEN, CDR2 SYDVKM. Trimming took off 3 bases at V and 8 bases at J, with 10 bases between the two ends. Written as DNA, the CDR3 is TGTGCCAGCAGTTTGGGGGTGCGGGAAAAACTGTTTTTT. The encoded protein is CASSLGVREKLFF. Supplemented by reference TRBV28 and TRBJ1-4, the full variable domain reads DVKVTQSSRYLVKRTGEKVFLECVQDMDHENMFWYRQDPGLGLRLIYFSYDVKMKEKGDIPEGYSVSREKKERFSLILESASTNQTSMYLCASSLGVREKLFFGSGTQLSVL.

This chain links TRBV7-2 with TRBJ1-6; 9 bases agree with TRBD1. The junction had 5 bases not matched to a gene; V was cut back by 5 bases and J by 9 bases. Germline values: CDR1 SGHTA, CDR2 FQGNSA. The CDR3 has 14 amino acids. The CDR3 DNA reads TGTGCCAGCAGCGGCCGGGACAGGGTTTCACCCCTCCACTTT. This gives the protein CASSGRDRVSPLHF.

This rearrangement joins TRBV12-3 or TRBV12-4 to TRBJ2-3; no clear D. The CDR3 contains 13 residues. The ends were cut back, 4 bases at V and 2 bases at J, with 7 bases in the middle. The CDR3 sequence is CASSYRYTDTQYF. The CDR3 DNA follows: TGTGCCAGCAGTTACCGATACACAGATACGCAGTATTTT.